These 12 T cell receptor beta chains were sequenced from one sample in a study of CXCR3-negative and CXCR3-positive naive CD8 T cells. The authors prepared UMI-labeled TRB cDNA libraries by 5' RACE. TCRdb re-called the 5' RACE reads and shows each CDR3 protein once, DNA omitted. The sample data list 75,000 to 100,000 distinct CDR3 sequences. The sample taken for sequencing was naive CXCR3- CD8+ T cells from blood. Subset meaning: CD45RO-CCR7+CD27+CD95- naive CD8+ T cells lacking CXCR3 (TNR3-). The source of these receptors is a human donor in good health. Some clones in this sample may be carry-over from other donors' samples.

The chain combines TRBV6-2 or TRBV6-3 with TRBJ2-7; TCRdb names TRBD1, which stays unverified in the absence of DNA. Germline CDR1 reads MNHEY; CDR2 reads SVGEGT. This CDR3 region has 13 residues. CDR3 residues: CASMFGPTGEQYF.

The V call is TRBV6-2 or TRBV6-3, the J call TRBJ1-1; there is no DNA to check the TCRdb D call of TRBD1. CDR1 is MNHEY and CDR2 is SVGEGT in the germline V gene. This CDR3 region has 16 residues. CDR3 sequence: CASSLGAGAINTEAFF.

The rearrangement links TRBV19 to TRBJ1-5. The germline V gene has CDR1 LNHDA and CDR2 SQIVND (reference sequence). The CDR3 is 14 amino acids. The CDR3: CASSLYNSNQPQHF.

The chain joins TRBV20-1 to TRBJ2-1. Germline V gene lookup returns CDR1 DFQATT and CDR2 SNEGSKA (reference sequence). The CDR3 length is 13 residues. The CDR3 is CSAQAVSENEQFF.

The chain recombines TRBV6-5 with TRBJ2-2; TCRdb names TRBD1, which stays unverified in the absence of DNA. The CDR3 extends over 15 amino acids. The germline V gene has CDR1 MNHEY and CDR2 SVGAGI. The CDR3 spells CASSYFGQLTGELFF.

Here the CDR3 reads CSARTSGDYNEQFF. The chain is built from TRBV20-1 and TRBJ2-1; checking the TCRdb D call of TRBD2 is not possible without DNA. CDR1 and CDR2 from the germline V gene are DFQATT and SNEGSKA (reference sequence). The CDR3 consists of 14 residues.

V gene TRBV7-2 combines with J gene TRBJ2-1. The CDR3 spans 11 residues. Per germline, CDR1 SGHTA and CDR2 FQGNSA. CDR3: CASSPRNEQFF.

The chain combines TRBV7-2 with TRBJ2-7; there is no DNA to check the TCRdb D call of TRBD1. CDR1 and CDR2 from the germline V gene are SGHTA and FQGNSA. This CDR3 region has 13 residues. The CDR3 reads CASSLSPSYEQYF.

The gene calls are TRBV6-5 and TRBJ2-1. This CDR3 is 15 amino acids long. CDR1 is MNHEY and CDR2 is SVGAGI in the germline V gene. CDR3 sequence: CASSYWQGSYNEQFF.

This rearrangement joins TRBV28 to TRBJ2-3. CDR1 and CDR2 (germline): MDHEN, SYDVKM. There are 13 residues in the CDR3. Here the CDR3 reads CASSPFKADTQYF.

The rearrangement links TRBV12-3 or TRBV12-4 to TRBJ2-1; TCRdb picks TRBD1, but there is no DNA to check that call. There are 16 residues in the CDR3. Here the CDR3 reads CASSLRGGQVYNEQFF.

The gene calls are TRBV20-1 and TRBJ1-1; the D gene TCRdb calls, TRBD1, cannot be checked with no DNA. The V gene's germline CDR1 is DFQATT and CDR2 SNEGSKA (reference sequence). There are 14 residues in the CDR3. This CDR3 is CSARATRHDTEAFF.